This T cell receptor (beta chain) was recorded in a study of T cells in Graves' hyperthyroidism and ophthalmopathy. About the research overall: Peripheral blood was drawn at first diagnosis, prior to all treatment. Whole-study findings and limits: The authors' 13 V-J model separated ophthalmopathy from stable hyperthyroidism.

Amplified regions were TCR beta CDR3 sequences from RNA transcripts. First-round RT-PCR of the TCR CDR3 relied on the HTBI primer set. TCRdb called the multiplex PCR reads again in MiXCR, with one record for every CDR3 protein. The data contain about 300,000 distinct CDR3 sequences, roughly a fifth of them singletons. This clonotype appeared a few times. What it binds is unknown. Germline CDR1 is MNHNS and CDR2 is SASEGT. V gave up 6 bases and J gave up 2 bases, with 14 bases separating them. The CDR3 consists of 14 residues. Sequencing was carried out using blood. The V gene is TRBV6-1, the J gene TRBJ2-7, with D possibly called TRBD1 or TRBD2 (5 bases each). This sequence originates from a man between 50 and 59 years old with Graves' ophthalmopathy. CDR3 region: CASRRDVIPYEQYF. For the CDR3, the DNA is TGTGCCAGCAGACGGGACGTCATACCCTACGAGCAGTACTTC.